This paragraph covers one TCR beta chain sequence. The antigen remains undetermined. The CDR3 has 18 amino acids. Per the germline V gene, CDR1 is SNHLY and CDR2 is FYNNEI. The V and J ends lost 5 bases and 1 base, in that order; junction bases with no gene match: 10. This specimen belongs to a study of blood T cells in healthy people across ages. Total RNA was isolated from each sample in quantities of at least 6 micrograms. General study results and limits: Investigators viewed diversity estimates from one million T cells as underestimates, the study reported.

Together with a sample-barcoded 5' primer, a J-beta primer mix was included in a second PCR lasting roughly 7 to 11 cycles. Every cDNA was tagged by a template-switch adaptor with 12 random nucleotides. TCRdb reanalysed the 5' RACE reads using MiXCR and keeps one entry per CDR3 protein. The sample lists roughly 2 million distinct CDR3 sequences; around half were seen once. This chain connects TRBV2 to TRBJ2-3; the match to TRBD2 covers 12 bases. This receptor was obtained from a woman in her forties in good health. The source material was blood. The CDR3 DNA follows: TGTGCCAGCAGTCGAACTAGCGGGGGGAATCAGGGCACAGATACGCAGTATTTT. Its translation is CASSRTSGGNQGTDTQYF.